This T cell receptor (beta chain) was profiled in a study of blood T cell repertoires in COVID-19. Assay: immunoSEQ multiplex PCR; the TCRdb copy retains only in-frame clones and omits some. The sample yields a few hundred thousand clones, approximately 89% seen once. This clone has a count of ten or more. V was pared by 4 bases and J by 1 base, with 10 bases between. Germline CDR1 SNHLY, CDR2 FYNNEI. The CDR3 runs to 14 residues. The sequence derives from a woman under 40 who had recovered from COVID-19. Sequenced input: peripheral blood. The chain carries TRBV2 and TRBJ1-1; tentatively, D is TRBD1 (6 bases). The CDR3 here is CASSVSRGNTEAFF. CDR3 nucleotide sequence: TGTGCCAGCAGTGTTTCCAGGGGGAACACTGAAGCTTTCTTT. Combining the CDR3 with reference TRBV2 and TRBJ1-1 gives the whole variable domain EPEVTQTPSHQVTQMGQEVILRCVPISNHLYFYWYRQILGQKVEFLVSFYNNEISEKSEIFDDQFSVERPDGSNFTLKIRSTKLEDSAMYFCASSVSRGNTEAFFGQGTRLTVV.